The 23 T cell receptor beta chains in this list originate from one sample, sequenced in a study of shared clonotypes between healthy human individuals (TCRdb year 2020). Preparation of the library involved the immunoSEQ multiplex PCR assay. The table comes from immuneACCESS by way of TCRdb, which keeps in-frame sequences with V and J called. Part of the clones is missing from these tables; in studies checked, under half for an unresolved V gene and the rest for unknown reasons. Recorded for this sample are some 2,000,000 clones; about 95% of them occurred a single time. 0.1% to 0.15% of the sample lies in the top ten. The sequencing input was naive CD4+ T cells sorted from blood. The sample's cell subset or site label, in plain terms: CD45RA+ positively selected. The source of these receptors is a young man in good health.

The genes are TRBV10-3 and TRBJ1-4, with D possibly being TRBD1 (6 bases). This CDR3 is 13 amino acids long. Germline CDR1 is ENHRY and CDR2 is SYGVKD. V gave up 6 bases and J gave up 5 bases, with 10 bases separating them. This chain's CDR3 is CAIRGAMNEKLFF. The CDR3 DNA sequence: TGTGCCATCAGGGGGGCAATGAATGAAAAACTGTTTTTT.

As concerns this clone: The same CDR3 can be traced to other DNA sequences in this sample. This chain links TRBV2 with TRBJ2-5, with a possible D match to TRBD2 (6 bases). This CDR3 has 12 residues. Germline-derived CDR1 and CDR2 are SNHLY and FYNNEI. V gave up 3 bases and J gave up 5 bases, with 7 bases separating them. CDR3 sequence: CASSELAETQYF. CDR3 nucleotides: TGTGCCAGCAGTGAGCTAGCGGAGACCCAGTACTTC.

Remarks on this clone: Other DNA sequences in this specimen translate into the identical CDR3. J is TRBJ2-6 and V is TRBV10-1; D is undetermined. In germline, CDR1 is WNHNN, CDR2 SYGVQD (reference sequence). V was clipped by 5 bases and J by 0 bases, with 2 bases between them. This CDR3 region has 13 residues. The chain's CDR3 is CASSPSGANVLTF. CDR3 in DNA: TGCGCCAGCAGTCCCTCTGGGGCCAACGTCCTGACTTTC.

The chain joins TRBV28 to TRBJ2-3; TRBD2 matches 9 bases. Unmatched junction bases numbered 9, after V lost 11 bases and J lost 6 bases. This CDR3 contains 13 residues. Looked up from germline, CDR1 is MDHEN and CDR2 is SYDVKM. The chain's CDR3 is CASATLAGDTQYF. CDR3 nucleotides: TGTGCCTCCGCCACTCTAGCGGGGGATACGCAGTATTTT.

The DNA of the CDR3 is TGTGCCAGCAGCCCCGTCGGGACCGCCGCCGGAGATACGCAGTATTTT. This translates into CASSPVGTAAGDTQYF. The gene calls are TRBV7-2 and TRBJ2-3; the D gene could be TRBD1 or TRBD2 (5 bases each). CDR1 is SGHTA, CDR2 FQGNSA, per germline. V was cut by 5 bases and J by 5 bases, with 20 bases left in between. There are 16 residues in the CDR3.

The chain couples TRBV19 to TRBJ2-5, with 14 bases matching TRBD2. V lost 11 bases and J lost 4; bases outside the gene matches: 9. Germline assignment: CDR1 LNHDA and CDR2 SQIVND (reference sequence). The CDR3 has 15 residues. CDR3 bases: TGTGCCGGGGGACTAGCGGGGGCTCCTGGAGAGACCCAGTACTTC. The encoded protein is CAGGLAGAPGETQYF.

The V gene is TRBV28, the J gene TRBJ2-3; 13 bases match TRBD2. The CDR3 loop spans 17 amino acids. Trimming cost V 5 bases and J 1 base; bases outside gene matches: 6. CDR1 and CDR2 (germline): MDHEN, SYDVKM. CDR3 nucleotide sequence: TGTGCCAGCAGTAGAACTAGCGGGGGGGCCGGCACAGATACGCAGTATTTT. This translates into CASSRTSGGAGTDTQYF.

The chain employs TRBV6-6 and TRBJ2-2; weak D call: TRBD1 (6 bases). The CDR3 covers 14 residues. The germline gives CDR1 MNHNY, CDR2 SVGAGI (reference sequence). Trimming took 5 bases from V and 1 from J, leaving 8 bases between them. The CDR3 loop reads CASSATGNTGELFF. CDR3 in DNA: TGTGCCAGCAGTGCGACAGGGAACACCGGGGAGCTGTTTTTT.

About this clone itself: This CDR3 is also generated by other DNA sequences in the sample. The chain employs TRBV2 and TRBJ1-6; the D gene is possibly TRBD1 (6 bases). Germline loops: CDR1 SNHLY, CDR2 FYNNEI. This CDR3 comprises 13 residues. The V end lost 4 bases, the J end lost 6 bases, and 7 bases lay between the germline ends. As DNA, the CDR3 is TGTGCCAGCAGTGGACAGGCTAATTCACCCCTCCACTTT. It specifies CASSGQANSPLHF.

V and J are TRBV6-4 and TRBJ2-5; D might be TRBD2 (6 bases). Trimming removed 0 bases at V and 7 bases at J, with 12 bases between. The CDR3 loop spans 14 amino acids. Germline V lookup: CDR1 MRHNA, CDR2 SNTAGT. In nucleotides, the CDR3 is TGTGCCAGCAGTGACTCGGGGGGTCGTGTGACCCAGTACTTC. This gives the protein CASSDSGGRVTQYF.

The rearrangement uses TRBV9 and TRBJ1-4; D may be TRBD1 (6 bases). Germline V gene sequence: CDR1 SGDLS, CDR2 YYNGEE. The CDR3 totals 14 residues. The germline V and J ends were trimmed by 0 bases and 9 bases, with 12 bases remaining between them. The CDR3 coding sequence is TGTGCCAGCAGCGTAGGTCAGGGGAAGCAAAAACTGTTTTTT. Protein: CASSVGQGKQKLFF.

The CDR3 DNA sequence: TGTGCCAGCAGGGGGAGTGGTCCCATTCAGTACTTC. Protein sequence: CASRGSGPIQYF. V and J are TRBV6-1 and TRBJ2-4, with D perhaps matching TRBD2 (5 bases). Germline V gene data show CDR1 as MNHNS and CDR2 as SASEGT. The V end was cut by 6 bases, the J end by 9 bases, with 12 bases between. The CDR3 has 12 amino acids.

As regards this clone: This specimen includes other DNA sequences encoding the same CDR3. This chain links TRBV5-1 with TRBJ1-2, with a weak D call TRBD1 (6 bases). This CDR3 is built from 13 residues. CDR1 is SGHRS, CDR2 YFSETQ, per germline. Trimming removed 4 bases from V and 4 bases from J, with 11 bases in between. The CDR3, as DNA: TGCGCCAGCAGCGCGGGACAACTCTATGGCTACACCTTC. Encoded protein: CASSAGQLYGYTF.

This clone has only one observation. This rearrangement joins TRBV28 to TRBJ2-3; D unclear. Germline values: CDR1 MDHEN, CDR2 SYDVKM. Trimming cost V 8 bases and J 0 bases, with 12 bases left between them. This CDR3 has 14 residues. The CDR3 here is CASFPQTSTDTQYF. Here the CDR3 DNA reads TGTGCCAGCTTTCCCCAGACTAGCACAGATACGCAGTATTTT.

This clone was seen a few times. This same CDR3 is encoded by further DNA sequences in the sample. The rearrangement links TRBV9 to TRBJ2-7, with 12 nucleotides matching TRBD2. The CDR3 is 15 amino acids. Germline values: CDR1 SGDLS, CDR2 YYNGEE. Losses at the gene ends were 0 bases for V and 5 bases for J; bases not matched to a gene: 3. The CDR3 is CASSVGLAGAHEQYF. CDR3 in DNA: TGTGCCAGCAGCGTAGGACTAGCGGGAGCCCACGAGCAGTACTTC.

The CDR3: CASSPQGQGLRGTQYF. For the CDR3, the DNA is TGTGCCAGCAGCCCGCAGGGACAGGGTCTAAGAGGGACGCAGTATTTT. J is TRBJ2-3 and V is TRBV7-2, with 9 bases aligning to TRBD1. Germline V gene sequence: CDR1 SGHTA, CDR2 FQGNSA. The ends lost 5 bases at V and 9 bases at J; junction bases unmatched: 15. The CDR3 covers 16 residues. Together with reference TRBV7-2 and TRBJ2-3, the CDR3 gives the full variable domain: GAGVSQSPSNKVTEKGKDVELRCDPISGHTALYWYRQSLGQGLEFLIYFQGNSAPDKSGLPSDRFSAERTGGSVSTLTIQRTQQEDSAVYLCASSPQGQGLRGTQYFGPGTRLTVL.

The chain couples TRBV6-5 to TRBJ2-1; TRBD2 agrees at 13 bases. This CDR3 has 16 amino acids. V shed 2 bases, J shed 6 bases, and the junction held 4 bases outside the gene matches. The germline V gene encodes CDR1 MNHEY and CDR2 SVGAGI. The CDR3 protein is CASSYRGTSGANEQFF. CDR3 sequence (DNA): TGTGCCAGCAGTTACCGAGGGACTAGCGGGGCCAATGAGCAGTTCTTC.

Points on this clone: Within the sample, other DNA sequences also encode this same CDR3. The rearrangement links TRBV6-5 to TRBJ2-5; 8 positions match TRBD1. CDR1 is MNHEY, CDR2 SVGAGI, per germline. CDR3 length: 14 amino acids. The junction had 3 bases not matched to a gene; V was cut back by 2 bases and J by 4 bases. The CDR3 DNA is TGTGCCAGCAGTTACGGACAGGGTGGAGAGACCCAGTACTTC. Encoded protein: CASSYGQGGETQYF.

The chain links TRBV6-5 to TRBJ2-1; D possibly uses TRBD1 or TRBD2 (6 bases each). The germline CDR1 and CDR2 sequences are MNHEY and SVGAGI. The CDR3 is made up of 16 amino acids. Trimming stripped 4 bases from V and 4 bases from J, with 17 bases between. CDR3 region: CASSSWAGHLYNEQFF. The DNA of the CDR3 is TGTGCCAGCAGTTCCTGGGCGGGACACCTTTACAATGAGCAGTTCTTC.

The J gene is TRBJ1-3, the V gene TRBV6-5; D is undetermined. V was clipped by 4 bases and J by 2 bases, with 3 bases between them. In germline, CDR1 is MNHEY, CDR2 SVGAGI. The CDR3 length is 12 residues. CDR3 DNA: TGTGCCAGCAGTTCGCCTGGAAACACCATATATTTT. This sequence encodes CASSSPGNTIYF.

This chain connects TRBV6-6 to TRBJ1-1, with a possible D match to TRBD1 (6 bases). Germline-derived CDR1 and CDR2 are MNHNY and SVGAGI (reference sequence). V was cut by 7 bases and J by 0 bases, with 9 bases left in between. The CDR3 runs 13 residues. In DNA, the CDR3 is TGTGCCAGCACAAACAGGGTGAACACTGAAGCTTTCTTT. It encodes CASTNRVNTEAFF.

The chain joins TRBV28 to TRBJ2-3; 7 positions agree with TRBD1. The CDR3 has 16 residues. Looked up from germline, CDR1 is MDHEN and CDR2 is SYDVKM. V lost 5 bases and J lost 1; bases outside the gene matches: 9. CDR3 region: CASSPHRDSRTDTQYF. The CDR3 DNA reads as TGTGCCAGCAGTCCCCACCGGGACAGCCGCACAGATACGCAGTATTTT.

The genes are TRBV4-3 and TRBJ1-4; TRBD1 is a possible D gene (5 bases). The CDR3 extends over 15 amino acids. Germline CDR1 LGHNA, CDR2 YSLEER. Trimming left V 0 bases short and J 4 bases short, with 9 bases between. The CDR3 coding sequence is TGCGCCAGCAGCCAAGATAGGGGCTTTAATGAAAAACTGTTTTTT. Amino acid sequence: CASSQDRGFNEKLFF.